Listed below are T cell receptor beta chains from one sample, sequenced in a study of OX40 agonist ivuxolimab in advanced cancers. The protocol was immunoSEQ multiplex PCR, while the TCRdb copy is restricted to in-frame clones and leaves out a portion. Here the sample spans over 35,000 clones, around three quarters being singletons. The material was CD4+ or CD8+ T cells sorted from blood, obtained in a trial of the OX40 agonist ivuxolimab. The source of these receptors is an adult with an advanced solid tumor such as melanoma, head and neck, liver or kidney cancer. Each CDR3 is given with its conserved first and last residue. The D gene is left open where the match is weak. Not all rows give a size; the values are once, few, many and, for expanded clones, a class.

V gene	J gene	clone size	D gene	CDR3 DNA	CDR3 protein
TRBV10-1	TRBJ2-4	-	-	TGCGCCAGCAGTCCAGGGGGGGACATTCAGTACTTC	CASSPGGDIQYF
TRBV6-6	TRBJ2-3	few	-	TGTGCCAGCACCCCGTCAGGGTTTAGCACAGATACGCAGTATTTT	CASTPSGFSTDTQYF
TRBV9	TRBJ1-3	few	TRBD1	TGTGCCAGCAGCCGGTCCGGACAGGGCTCTGGAAACACCATATATTTT	CASSRSGQGSGNTIYF
TRBV5-1	TRBJ2-1	-	-	TGCGCCAGCTATAGACTAGAAGCACACAATGAGCAGTTCTTC	CASYRLEAHNEQFF
TRBV7-2	TRBJ2-1	few	-	TGTGCCAGCAGTTCCCGACCCCTTGGTGAGCAGTTCTTC	CASSSRPLGEQFF
TRBV11-1	TRBJ2-7	-	-	TGTGCCAGCAGCTTCGGACAGTTCTACGAGCAGTACTTC	CASSFGQFYEQYF
TRBV6-6	TRBJ1-6	-	-	TGTGCCAGCAACCTAGGGGCGGGCAATTCACCCCTCCACTTT	CASNLGAGNSPLHF
TRBV30	TRBJ1-1	few	-	TGTGCCTGGATTCAGGGTAACACTGAAGCTTTCTTT	CAWIQGNTEAFF
TRBV9	TRBJ2-3	-	-	TGTGCCAGCAGCGTCAGCAGGTCCACAGATACGCAGTATTTT	CASSVSRSTDTQYF
TRBV10-2	TRBJ2-3	-	-	TGCGCCGCCACGCAGGGAGATACGCAGTATTTT	CAATQGDTQYF
TRBV27	TRBJ2-7	-	-	TGTGCCAGCAGTTTACATATACCGACTATGAGCGAGCAGTACTTC	CASSLHIPTMSEQYF
TRBV20-1	TRBJ1-6	-	-	TGCAGTGCTAGCTCAGAATCACCCCTCCACTTT	CSASSESPLHF
TRBV11-3	TRBJ1-1	-	-	TGTGCCAGCAGCCAAAGGGTCGAGACTGAAGCTTTCTTT	CASSQRVETEAFF
TRBV11-2	TRBJ2-4	-	TRBD1	TGTGCCAGCAGCGCGGACAGGAGGATGATGGGCATTCAGTACTTC	CASSADRRMMGIQYF
TRBV10-3	TRBJ2-2	-	-	TGTGCCATCAGTGGCAGGAACACCGGGGAGCTGTTTTTT	CAISGRNTGELFF
TRBV7-6	TRBJ2-7	-	-	TGTGCCAGCAGCCCCTCGAGAGGGCAAACTGGCGAGCAGTACTTC	CASSPSRGQTGEQYF
TRBV6-4	TRBJ1-5	-	-	TGTGCCAGCAGTCCACCCCCGCGGGGCAGGACCCTTCCGCCCCAGCATTTT	CASSPPPRGRTLPPQHF
TRBV7-9	TRBJ2-1	-	TRBD2	TGTGCCAGCAGCTTAACTAGCGGCTACAATGAGCAGTTCTTC	CASSLTSGYNEQFF
TRBV7-6	TRBJ2-5	-	-	TGTGCCAGCAGCTTAGGGGGGATGGAGACCCAGTACTTC	CASSLGGMETQYF
TRBV10-3	TRBJ2-3	-	-	TGTGCCATCAGTGAACTCGGCAAGAGCACAGATACGCAGTATTTT	CAISELGKSTDTQYF
TRBV2	TRBJ2-7	-	TRBD1	TGTGCCAGCAGCGGACAGGGCCTAGTGCAGTACTTC	CASSGQGLVQYF
TRBV9	TRBJ2-3	-	-	TGTGCCAGCAGCGTAACCCCCTTCACAGATACGCAGTATTTT	CASSVTPFTDTQYF
TRBV7-2	TRBJ1-1	few	TRBD1	TGTGCCAGCAGCCCCCGAACAGGGGTGGAAATGAACACTGAAGCTTTCTTT	CASSPRTGVEMNTEAFF
TRBV5-1	TRBJ2-5	-	TRBD2	TGCGCCAGCAGCTTGGGACTAGCGGGAGGTGTTAGGGAGACCCAGTACTTC	CASSLGLAGGVRETQYF
TRBV19	TRBJ2-5	-	TRBD1	TGTGCCAGTAGTACGGAGACAGGGTTCGGTGAGACCCAGTACTTC	CASSTETGFGETQYF
TRBV7-6	TRBJ2-3	-	TRBD2	TGTGCCAGCAGCTTTACTAGCGGGGCAGATACGCAGTATTTT	CASSFTSGADTQYF
TRBV7-3	TRBJ2-2	-	TRBD1	TGTGCCAGCAGCTTAGGGGGACAGTCGAACACCGGGGAGCTGTTTTTT	CASSLGGQSNTGELFF
TRBV5-1	TRBJ2-5	-	TRBD1	TGCGCCAGCAGCCAAGGACAGGGAGCCCCCCAAGAGACCCAGTACTTC	CASSQGQGAPQETQYF
TRBV4-3	TRBJ2-3	-	-	TGCGCCAGCAGCGAAACGTATAGCACAGATACGCAGTATTTT	CASSETYSTDTQYF
TRBV11-3	TRBJ2-1	-	TRBD2	TGTGCCAGCAGCTTAGGCGCCGCGGGGGGACATGAGCAGTTCTTC	CASSLGAAGGHEQFF
TRBV7-9	TRBJ1-4	-	TRBD1	TGTGCCACCCAAGGCATCAAGGGGGCGCCGGCTAATGAAAAACTGTTTTTT	CATQGIKGAPANEKLFF
TRBV7-9	TRBJ2-5	-	TRBD1	TGTGCCAGCAGCACGGGACAGTTCCAAGAGACCCAGTACTTC	CASSTGQFQETQYF
TRBV7-2	TRBJ2-2	-	-	TGTGCCAGCAGACTAGCAGCGGCCAGCGGGGAGCTGTTTTTT	CASRLAAASGELFF
TRBV30	TRBJ2-3	-	-	TGTGCCTGGCTCAATGCGGATACGCAGTATTTT	CAWLNADTQYF
TRBV7-8	TRBJ2-2	-	-	TGTGCCAGCAGCTTAGGAGACGACACCGGGGAGCTGTTTTTT	CASSLGDDTGELFF
TRBV29-1	TRBJ1-2	-	TRBD1	TGCAGCGTTGAGGACAGGTACTATGGCTACACCTTC	CSVEDRYYGYTF
TRBV5-6	TRBJ2-5	-	-	TGTGCCAGCAGCCGCGACAGGCGAGAGACCCAGTACTTC	CASSRDRRETQYF
TRBV5-1	TRBJ2-7	-	TRBD2	TGCGCCAGCAGCTTCGCGGGGGGCCTCCCCAGTGAGCAGTACTTC	CASSFAGGLPSEQYF
TRBV7-9	TRBJ2-7	-	TRBD1	TGTGCCAGCAGCTTAGGGGCGGACAGGGGCGCCTACGAGCAGTACTTC	CASSLGADRGAYEQYF
TRBV13	TRBJ2-6	-	-	TGTGCCAGCAGCTTAGGCAGGAGTAGGGATGGGGCCAACGTCCTGACTTTC	CASSLGRSRDGANVLTF
TRBV19	TRBJ1-5	-	-	TGTGCCAATACAGGGTTGGATCAGCCCCAGCATTTT	CANTGLDQPQHF
TRBV6-1	TRBJ1-2	-	-	TGTGCCAGCAGGGAAGAGCGTACGGGCGCTCGAGGCTACACCTTC	CASREERTGARGYTF
TRBV9	TRBJ1-4	-	-	TGTGCCAGCAGCGTAGTAGGGGATTATAATGAAAAACTGTTTTTT	CASSVVGDYNEKLFF
TRBV20-1	TRBJ2-3	-	-	TGCAGTGCTAGAGCTTGGGATACGCAGTATTTT	CSARAWDTQYF
TRBV5-8	TRBJ2-3	-	-	TGTGCCAGCAGCTTGGCACGGGATACGCAGTATTTT	CASSLARDTQYF
TRBV5-1	TRBJ2-5	-	-	TGCGCCAGCAGCCGCACTAAGAACTATCAAGAGACCCAGTACTTC	CASSRTKNYQETQYF
TRBV7-8	TRBJ1-2	once	-	TGTGCCAGCAGCTTAAAAGGGCCCGAGGGCTACACCTTC	CASSLKGPEGYTF
TRBV7-2	TRBJ1-4	-	-	TGTGCCAGCAGCTTAGTTGGCCGGGGTACTAATGAAAAACTGTTTTTT	CASSLVGRGTNEKLFF
TRBV19	TRBJ1-1	-	TRBD1	TGTGCCAGTAGTAATCGACAGGGTAACGCTGAAGCTTTCTTT	CASSNRQGNAEAFF
TRBV7-9	TRBJ2-4	-	TRBD1	TGTGCCAGCAGCTACACCGGGACAGGGACGGGGTCCAAAAACATTCAGTACTTC	CASSYTGTGTGSKNIQYF
TRBV7-9	TRBJ2-2	-	-	TGTGCCAGCAGCATCCCGTCGGGGGCGGGCACCGGGGAGCTGTTTTTT	CASSIPSGAGTGELFF